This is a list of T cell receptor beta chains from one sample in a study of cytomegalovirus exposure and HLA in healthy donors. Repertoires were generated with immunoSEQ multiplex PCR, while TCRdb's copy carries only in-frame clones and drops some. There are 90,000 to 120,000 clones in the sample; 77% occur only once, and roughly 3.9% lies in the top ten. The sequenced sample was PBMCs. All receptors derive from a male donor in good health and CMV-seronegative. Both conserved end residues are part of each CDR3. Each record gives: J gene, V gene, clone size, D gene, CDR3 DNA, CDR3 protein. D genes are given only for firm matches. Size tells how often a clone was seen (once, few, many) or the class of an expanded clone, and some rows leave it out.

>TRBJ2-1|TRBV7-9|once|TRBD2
TGTGCCAGCAGCTTTGGTAGCGGGGCCTACAATGAGCAGTTCTTC
CASSFGSGAYNEQFF
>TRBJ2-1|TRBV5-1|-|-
TGCGCCAGCAGCTTCGAGCGCTCCTACAATGAGCAGTTCTTC
CASSFERSYNEQFF
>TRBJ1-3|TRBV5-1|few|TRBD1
TGCGCCAGCAGCTTGAGGACAGGGATAGGTGGAAACACCATATATTTT
CASSLRTGIGGNTIYF
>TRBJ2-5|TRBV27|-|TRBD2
TGTGCCAGTTCTACTAGCGGATGGGAGGAGACCCAGTACTTC
CASSTSGWEETQYF
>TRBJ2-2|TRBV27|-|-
TGTGCCAGCAGTCTCAATACGGGAGTGGACACCGGGGAGCTGTTTTTT
CASSLNTGVDTGELFF
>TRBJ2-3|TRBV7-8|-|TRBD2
TGTGCCAGCAGCTTAGCCCTAATAGCGGGAGGGACAACAGATACGCAGTATTTT
CASSLALIAGGTTDTQYF
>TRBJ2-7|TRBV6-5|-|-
TGTGCCAGCAGTCAAGGACAGACCGAGCAGTACTTC
CASSQGQTEQYF
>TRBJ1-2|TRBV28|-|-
TGTGCCAGCAGTTTAGAGGTGGACTATGGCTACACCTTC
CASSLEVDYGYTF
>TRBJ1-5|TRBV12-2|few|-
TGTGCAAGTCGCTTAGAATTTCGGGTAAAGGGGTATCAGCCCCAGCATTTT
CASRLEFRVKGYQPQHF
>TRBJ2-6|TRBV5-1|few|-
TGCGCCAGCAGCTCCGGAAAACAGGGTGCTGGGGCCAACGTCCTGACTTTC
CASSSGKQGAGANVLTF
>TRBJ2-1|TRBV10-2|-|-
TGCGCCAGCAGGCAAACAGGGAGTGAGCAGTTCTTC
CASRQTGSEQFF